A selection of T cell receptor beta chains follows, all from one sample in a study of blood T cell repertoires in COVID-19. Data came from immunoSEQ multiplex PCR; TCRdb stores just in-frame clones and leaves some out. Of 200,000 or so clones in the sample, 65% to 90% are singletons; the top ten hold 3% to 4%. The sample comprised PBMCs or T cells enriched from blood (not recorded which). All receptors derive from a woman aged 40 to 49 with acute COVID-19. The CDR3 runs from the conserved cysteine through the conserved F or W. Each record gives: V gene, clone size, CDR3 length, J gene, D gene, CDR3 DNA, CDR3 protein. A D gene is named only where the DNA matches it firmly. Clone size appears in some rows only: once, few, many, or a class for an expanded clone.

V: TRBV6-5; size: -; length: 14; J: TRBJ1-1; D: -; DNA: TGTGCCAGCAGTAACCAACAGATGAACACTGAAGCTTTCTTT; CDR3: CASSNQQMNTEAFF
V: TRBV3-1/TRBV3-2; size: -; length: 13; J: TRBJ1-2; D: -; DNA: TGTGCCAGCAGCAAGGGACACTTCGATGGCTACACCTTC; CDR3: CASSKGHFDGYTF
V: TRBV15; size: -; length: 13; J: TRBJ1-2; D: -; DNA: TGTGCCACCAGCTCGAACGGGGTCTATGGCTACACCTTC; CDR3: CATSSNGVYGYTF
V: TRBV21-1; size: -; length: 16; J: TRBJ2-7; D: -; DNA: TGTGCCAGCGTACCCAACACCACTTACAGGGATTACGAGCAGTACTTC; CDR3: CASVPNTTYRDYEQYF
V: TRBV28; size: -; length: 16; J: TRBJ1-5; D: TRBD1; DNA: TGTGCCAGCAGTACCTACAGGGGGGCCGGGAATCAGCCCCAGCATTTT; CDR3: CASSTYRGAGNQPQHF
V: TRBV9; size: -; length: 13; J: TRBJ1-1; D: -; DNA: TGTGCCAGCAGCGTAGGGCGGGGGACTGAAGCTTTCTTT; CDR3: CASSVGRGTEAFF
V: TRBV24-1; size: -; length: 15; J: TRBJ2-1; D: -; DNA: TGTGCCACCAGTGACCTCTCTCAGGGTGTGAATGAGCAGTTCTTC; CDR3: CATSDLSQGVNEQFF
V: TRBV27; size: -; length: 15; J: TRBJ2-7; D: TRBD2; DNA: TGTGCCAGCAGTTCCCTAGCGGGAGTCTCCTACGAGCAGTACTTC; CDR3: CASSSLAGVSYEQYF
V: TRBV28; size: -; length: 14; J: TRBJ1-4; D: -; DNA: TGTGCCAGCAGTCCCGGGGGAAAGAATGAAAAACTGTTTTTT; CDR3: CASSPGGKNEKLFF
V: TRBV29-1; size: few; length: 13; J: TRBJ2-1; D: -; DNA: TGCAGCTTGAGCGGCAGCTCCTACAATGAGCAGTTCTTC; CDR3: CSLSGSSYNEQFF
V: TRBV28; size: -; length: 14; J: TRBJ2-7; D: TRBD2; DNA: TGTGCCAGCAGCTACGGGACTAGCGTGTACGAGCAGTACTTC; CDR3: CASSYGTSVYEQYF
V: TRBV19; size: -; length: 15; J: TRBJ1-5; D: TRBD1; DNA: TGTGCCAGTTTCGGTACAGGGGGTGGCCGTCAGCCCCAGCATTTT; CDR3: CASFGTGGGRQPQHF
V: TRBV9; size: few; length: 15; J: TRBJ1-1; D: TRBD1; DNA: TGTGCCAGCAGCGCGACAGGGGGCAGCTACACTGAAGCTTTCTTT; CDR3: CASSATGGSYTEAFF
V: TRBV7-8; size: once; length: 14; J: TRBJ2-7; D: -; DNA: TGTGCCAGCAGCTTAAGCGGTAGGACCTACGAGCAGTACTTC; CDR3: CASSLSGRTYEQYF
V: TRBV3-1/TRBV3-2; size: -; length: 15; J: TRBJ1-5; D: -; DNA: TGTGCCAGCAGCCAAGAACATAATAGCAATCAGCCCCAGCATTTT; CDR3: CASSQEHNSNQPQHF
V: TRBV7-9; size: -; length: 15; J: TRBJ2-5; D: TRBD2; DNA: TGTGCCGGATCGCTTAGCGGGAGGGCCTATGAGACCCAGTACTTC; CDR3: CAGSLSGRAYETQYF
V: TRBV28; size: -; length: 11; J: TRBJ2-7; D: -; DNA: TGTGCCAGCAGTTTAATGAGCGAGCAGTACTTC; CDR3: CASSLMSEQYF
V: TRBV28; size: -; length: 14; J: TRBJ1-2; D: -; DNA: TGTGCCAGCAGTCGAGGGGGGGTGAGGTATGGCTACACCTTC; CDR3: CASSRGGVRYGYTF
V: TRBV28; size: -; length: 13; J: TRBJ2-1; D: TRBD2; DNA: TGTGCCAGCAGTTTTACTAGCGTCAATGAGCAGTTCTTC; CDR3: CASSFTSVNEQFF
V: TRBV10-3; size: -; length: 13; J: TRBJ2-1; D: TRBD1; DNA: TGTGCCATAACGGGACAGATCTACAATGAGCAGTTCTTC; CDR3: CAITGQIYNEQFF
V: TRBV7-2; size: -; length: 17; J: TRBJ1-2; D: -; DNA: TGTGCCAGCAGCTTATTTTTTAGGGTACAGGCCGAAGGTGGCTACACCTTC; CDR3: CASSLFFRVQAEGGYTF
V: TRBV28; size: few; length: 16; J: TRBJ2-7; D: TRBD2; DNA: TGTGCCAGCAGTGGACCGGGACTAGCGTCCTCCTACGAGCAGTACTTC; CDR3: CASSGPGLASSYEQYF
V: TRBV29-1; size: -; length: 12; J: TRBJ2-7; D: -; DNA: TGCAGCGTTGAAATGGGGGCATACGAGCAGTACTTC; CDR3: CSVEMGAYEQYF
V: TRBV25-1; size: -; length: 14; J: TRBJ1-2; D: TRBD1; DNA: TGTGCCAGCAGTAGCTGGGACAGGGGGCAAGGCTACACCTTC; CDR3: CASSSWDRGQGYTF
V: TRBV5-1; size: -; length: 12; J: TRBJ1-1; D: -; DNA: TGCGCCAGCAGCTTGGTGGAGGGTGAAGCTTTCTTT; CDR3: CASSLVEGEAFF
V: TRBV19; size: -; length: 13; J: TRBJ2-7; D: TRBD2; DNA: TGTGCCACCTCAGGCGGCGGGAGGTACGAGCAGTACTTC; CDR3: CATSGGGRYEQYF
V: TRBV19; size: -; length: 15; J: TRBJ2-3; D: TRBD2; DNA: TGTGCCAGTAGGGGCTTAAGCGGGAGAGGAGATACGCAGTATTTT; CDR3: CASRGLSGRGDTQYF
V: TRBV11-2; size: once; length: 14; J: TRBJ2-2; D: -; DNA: TGTGCCAGCAGCTTAGCCGGGAGTACCGGGGAGCTGTTTTTT; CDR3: CASSLAGSTGELFF